Presented here are 19 T cell receptor beta chains from one specimen sequenced in a study of regulatory T cells in long-lasting Graves disease. Arm-PCR with iRepertoire HTBI primers amplified the CDR3 regions for these TCR beta libraries. In TCRdb, the multiplex PCR reads were re-called with MiXCR into one record per CDR3 protein. This table holds approximately 360,000 distinct CDR3 sequences, approximately 23% found once. Time point described: persistent/refractory GD, antithyroid drugs over 5 years with positive TRAb. The TCR library used RNA extracted from PBMCs. Here the sequenced sample was peripheral blood mononuclear cells (PBMCs), taken when the disease was refractory, from a patient treated with antithyroid drugs. These receptors all stem from a woman aged 40 to 50 with Graves disease.

The J gene is TRBJ2-1, the V gene TRBV20-1, with TRBD2 identical over 12 bases. V lost 3 bases to trimming and J lost 9 bases; unmatched junction nucleotides: 18. Germline V gives CDR1 DFQATT, CDR2 SNEGSKA (reference sequence). The CDR3 spans 18 residues. The CDR3 loop reads CSARTSGSLGLFQGEQFF. In DNA, the CDR3 is TGCAGTGCTAGGACTAGCGGGAGCTTAGGTCTCTTCCAGGGTGAGCAGTTCTTC.

This clonotype was found many times. The chain recombines TRBV28 with TRBJ1-2, with 7 bases lining up with TRBD1. V shed 10 bases, J shed 8 bases, and the junction held 13 bases outside the gene matches. The CDR3 covers 13 residues. Germline V lookup: CDR1 MDHEN, CDR2 SYDVKM. In DNA form, the CDR3 reads TGTGCCATCGTCCCCCCGACAGGGTTCGGCTACACCTTC. Amino acids: CAIVPPTGFGYTF.

The sample holds many counts of this clonotype. This chain uses TRBV29-1 with TRBJ2-5; D gene ambiguous. Germline V gene sequence: CDR1 SQVTM, CDR2 ANQGSEA. CDR3 size: 11 residues. The V end was cut by 2 bases, the J end by 4 bases, with 5 bases between. CDR3 DNA sequence: TGCAGCGTTGAACCGGGAGAGACCCAGTACTTC. It specifies CSVEPGETQYF.

In DNA form, the CDR3 reads TGTGCCTGGAGTGGGGACGGGGGGCAGACCTACGAGCAGTACTTC. Protein sequence: CAWSGDGGQTYEQYF. V is TRBV30 and J is TRBJ2-7; D is possibly TRBD2 (7 bases). V gave up 1 base and J gave up 2 bases, with 15 bases separating them. Per the germline V gene, CDR1 is GTSNPN and CDR2 is SVGIG (reference sequence). The CDR3 loop spans 15 amino acids.

This clonotype was counted many times. V gene TRBV28 combines with J gene TRBJ2-5; TRBD2 matches at 7 bases. The V gene end was trimmed by 4 bases and the J gene end by 1 base; junction bases not matched to a gene: 12. The CDR3 is made up of 17 amino acids. Germline V gene data show CDR1 as MDHEN and CDR2 as SYDVKM. The CDR3 spells CASSSVWGSGPQETQYF. CDR3 DNA sequence: TGTGCCAGCAGTTCCGTCTGGGGTAGCGGGCCCCAAGAGACCCAGTACTTC.

This clonotype was counted ten times or more. The chain recombines TRBV2 with TRBJ1-1; 10 positions agree with TRBD1. V trimming: 4 bases; J trimming: 1 base; junction bases outside the gene matches: 15. This CDR3 region has 19 residues. CDR1 and CDR2 (germline): SNHLY, FYNNEI. The CDR3 spells CASSVFEMGDRGGNTEAFF. In nucleotides, the CDR3 is TGTGCCAGCAGTGTGTTCGAAATGGGGGACAGGGGAGGGAACACTGAAGCTTTCTTT.

This clonotype appeared a few times. The CDR3, as DNA: TGCGCCAGCAGCTTGGTGGGACTAGCGGGAGGGTCCGCCGGGGAGCAGTACTTC. It translates to CASSLVGLAGGSAGEQYF. The chain links TRBV5-1 to TRBJ2-7, with 16 bases aligning to TRBD2. CDR1 and CDR2 (germline): SGHRS, YFSETQ. V was pared by 0 bases and J by 7 bases, with 10 bases of the junction left unmatched. CDR3 length: 18 residues. Based on the CDR3 plus reference TRBV5-1 and TRBJ2-7, the full variable domain is KAGVTQTPRYLIKTRGQQVTLSCSPISGHRSVSWYQQTPGQGLQFLFEYFSETQRNKGNFPGRFSGRQFSNSRSEMNVSTLELGDSALYLCASSLVGLAGGSAGEQYFGPGTRLTVT.

DNA of the CDR3: TGTGCCAGCAGCCGCGGCGCGGGGCTGGGTCAGCCCCAGCATTTT. Its translation: CASSRGAGLGQPQHF. This chain uses TRBV3-1 with TRBJ1-5, with D perhaps matching TRBD1 (5 bases). The V gene lost 4 bases and the J gene lost 6 bases, with 16 bases spanning the gap. This CDR3 region has 15 residues. The V gene's germline CDR1 is LGHDT and CDR2 YNNKEL (reference sequence).

V usage is TRBV19 and J usage is TRBJ2-5; no reliable D call. V lost 7 bases, J lost 5 bases, and 14 bases lay in between. The CDR3 consists of 13 residues. From germline, CDR1 is LNHDA and CDR2 SQIVND (reference sequence). As DNA, the CDR3 is TGTGCCAGTACCAACTACAACGGGGAGACCCAGTACTTC. It specifies CASTNYNGETQYF.

The rearrangement joins TRBV3-1 to TRBJ1-6, with D perhaps matching TRBD1 (5 bases). In germline, CDR1 is LGHDT, CDR2 YNNKEL (reference sequence). V lost 3 bases and J lost 13, with 13 bases in between. The CDR3 sequence is 13 residues long. The CDR3, as DNA: TGTGCCAGCAGCCAGACAAGGGGATCGCCCCTCCACTTT. Translation gives CASSQTRGSPLHF.

The J gene is TRBJ2-4, the V gene TRBV29-1; D is uncertain. CDR3 length: 15 residues. Trimming shortened V by 6 bases and J by 1 base, and 16 bases separated the two germline ends. Germline assignment: CDR1 SQVTM and CDR2 ANQGSEA. The CDR3 DNA reads TGCAGCGTGAAGAGCGAGGTTTGGGCCAAAAACATTCAGTACTTC. Translating it yields CSVKSEVWAKNIQYF.

The chain employs TRBV4-1 and TRBJ2-7, with TRBD2 identical over 8 bases. Germline CDR1 MGHRA, CDR2 YSYEKL. This CDR3 has 15 amino acids. V dropped 1 base and J dropped 7; count of bases not matched to a gene: 9. The CDR3 is CASSQVSGSEEEQYF. DNA for the CDR3: TGCGCCAGCAGCCAAGTCAGCGGGAGTGAGGAAGAGCAGTACTTC.

The table lists this clonotype with many counts. The rearrangement joins TRBV27 to TRBJ1-5; D gene ambiguous. Germline-derived CDR1 and CDR2 are MNHEY and SMNVEV (reference sequence). This CDR3 has 15 amino acids. Trimming stripped 3 bases from V and 6 bases from J, with 15 bases between. CDR3 amino acids: CASSFWQPDRQPQHF. The CDR3 region has the DNA TGTGCCAGCAGTTTTTGGCAGCCCGATCGTCAGCCCCAGCATTTT.

This clonotype has ten or more counts. This sequence joins TRBV2 and TRBJ2-4; a possible D gene is TRBD2 (5 bases). Trimming took off 5 bases at V and 0 bases at J, with 11 bases between the two ends. This CDR3 contains 15 residues. CDR1 and CDR2 (germline): SNHLY, FYNNEI. The CDR3: CASSRERIAKNIQYF. DNA for the CDR3: TGTGCCAGCAGTCGAGAGCGGATAGCCAAAAACATTCAGTACTTC. Variable domain in full (rest from reference TRBV2 and TRBJ2-4): EPEVTQTPSHQVTQMGQEVILRCVPISNHLYFYWYRQILGQKVEFLVSFYNNEISEKSEIFDDQFSVERPDGSNFTLKIRSTKLEDSAMYFCASSRERIAKNIQYFGAGTRLSVL.

This clonotype turned up a few times. The J gene is TRBJ2-2, the V gene TRBV19; D is uncertain. The CDR3 sequence is 11 residues long. Trimming took 8 bases from V and 7 from J, leaving 8 bases between them. Germline CDR1 reads LNHDA; CDR2 reads SQIVND (reference sequence). The CDR3 nucleotides are TGTGCCAGTTATCGGAACGGGGAGCTGTTTTTT. Protein: CASYRNGELFF.

With regard to this clonotype: At one end the junction does not follow the germline gene, possibly because of a read error. The chain employs TRBV14 and TRBJ2-6; unclear D gene. The CDR3 totals 16 residues. Germline lookup yields CDR1 SGHDN and CDR2 FVKESK. The CDR3, as DNA: TGTGCCAGCAGCGGCCGTCTGGGGTCTGTGGCCAACGTCCTGACTTTC. This codes for CASSGRLGSVANVLTF.

The genes are TRBV7-2 and TRBJ1-5; D is uncertain. The V and J ends lost 9 bases and 2 bases respectively, with 11 bases between them. The CDR3 runs to 13 residues. CDR1 is SGHTA, CDR2 FQGNSA, per germline. The CDR3 region has the DNA TGTGCCAGTGAGGGTACGGGCAATCAGCCCCAGCATTTT. As protein: CASEGTGNQPQHF.

This sequence joins TRBV5-1 and TRBJ2-1; maybe TRBD2 (6 bases). This CDR3 is 13 amino acids long. Between the trimmed V and J ends, which lost 4 bases and 9 bases, there was a span of 14 bases. CDR1 and CDR2 (germline): SGHRS, YFSETQ. In DNA, the CDR3 is TGCGCCAGCAGCAGGGAGGCCTTCGGTGAGCAGTTCTTC. Its protein is CASSREAFGEQFF.

This clonotype was counted ten times or more. The CDR3 DNA follows: TGTGCCAGCAGTTTTCACAAGAACACTGAAGCTTTCTTT. As protein: CASSFHKNTEAFF. The chain employs TRBV28 and TRBJ1-1; D unresolved. V lost 3 bases and J lost 1, with 6 bases in between. Germline V gene sequence: CDR1 MDHEN, CDR2 SYDVKM. This CDR3 has 13 amino acids.